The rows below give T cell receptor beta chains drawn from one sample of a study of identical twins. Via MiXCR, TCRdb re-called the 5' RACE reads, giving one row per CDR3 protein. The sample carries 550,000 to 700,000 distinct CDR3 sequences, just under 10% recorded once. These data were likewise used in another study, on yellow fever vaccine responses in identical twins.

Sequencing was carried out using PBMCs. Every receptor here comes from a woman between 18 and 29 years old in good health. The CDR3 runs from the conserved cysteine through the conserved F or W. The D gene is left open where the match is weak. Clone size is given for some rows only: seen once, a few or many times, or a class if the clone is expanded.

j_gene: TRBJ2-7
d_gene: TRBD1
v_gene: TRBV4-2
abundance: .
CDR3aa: CASSPTGGVDEQYF
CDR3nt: TGTGCCAGCAGCCCGACAGGGGGTGTGGACGAGCAGTACTTC

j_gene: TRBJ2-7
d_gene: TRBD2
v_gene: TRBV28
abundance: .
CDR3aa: CASSPASWTSGVSYEQYF
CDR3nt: TGTGCCAGCAGTCCCGCCTCCTGGACTAGCGGGGTCTCCTACGAGCAGTACTTC

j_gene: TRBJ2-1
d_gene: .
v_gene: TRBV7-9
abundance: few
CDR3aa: CASSLRGVTYNEQFF
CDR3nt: TGTGCCAGCAGCTTACGGGGAGTAACTTACAATGAGCAGTTCTTC

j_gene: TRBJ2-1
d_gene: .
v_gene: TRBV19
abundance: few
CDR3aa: CASSIVGEQFF
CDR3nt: TGTGCCAGTAGTATAGTGGGAGAGCAGTTCTTC

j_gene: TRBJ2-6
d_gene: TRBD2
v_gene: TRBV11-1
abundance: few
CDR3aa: CASSLPSGTSVSGANVLTF
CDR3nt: TGTGCCAGCAGCTTACCCAGCGGGACGTCCGTTTCTGGGGCCAACGTCCTGACTTTC

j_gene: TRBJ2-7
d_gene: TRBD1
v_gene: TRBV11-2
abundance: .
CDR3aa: CASSLSGQGAIHYEQYF
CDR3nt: TGTGCCAGCAGCTTGAGTGGGCAGGGGGCCATCCACTACGAGCAGTACTTC

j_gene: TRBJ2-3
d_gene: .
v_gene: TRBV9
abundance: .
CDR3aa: CASKEADLPTDTQYF
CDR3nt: TGTGCCAGCAAGGAAGCGGACTTACCCACAGATACGCAGTATTTT

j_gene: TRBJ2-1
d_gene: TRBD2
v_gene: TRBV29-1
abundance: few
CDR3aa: CSVGTSGGNEQFF
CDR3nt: TGCAGCGTTGGGACTAGCGGTGGCAATGAGCAGTTCTTC

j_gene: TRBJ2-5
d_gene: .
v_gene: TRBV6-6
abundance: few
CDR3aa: CASSWGTQETQYF
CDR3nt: TGTGCCAGCAGCTGGGGTACTCAAGAGACCCAGTACTTC

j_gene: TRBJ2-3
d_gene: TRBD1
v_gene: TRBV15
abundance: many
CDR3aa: CATKTGASSTDTQYF
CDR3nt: TGTGCCACTAAAACAGGGGCATCTAGCACAGATACGCAGTATTTT

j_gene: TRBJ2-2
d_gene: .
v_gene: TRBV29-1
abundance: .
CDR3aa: CSAEPLANTGELFF
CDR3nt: TGCAGCGCCGAGCCACTCGCGAACACCGGGGAGCTGTTTTTT

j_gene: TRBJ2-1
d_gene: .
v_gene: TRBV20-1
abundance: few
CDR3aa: CCAREVDWTRNLEQFF
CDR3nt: TGCTGTGCTAGAGAAGTGGACTGGACGAGAAACCTTGAGCAGTTCTTC

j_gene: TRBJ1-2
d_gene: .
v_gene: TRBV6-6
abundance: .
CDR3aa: CASSLPGQVGYTF
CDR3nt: TGTGCCAGCAGTTTACCAGGGCAAGTGGGCTACACCTTC

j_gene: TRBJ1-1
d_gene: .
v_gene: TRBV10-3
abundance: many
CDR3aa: CAISGNGQTNTEAFF
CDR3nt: TGTGCCATCAGCGGTAACGGACAGACGAACACTGAAGCTTTCTTT

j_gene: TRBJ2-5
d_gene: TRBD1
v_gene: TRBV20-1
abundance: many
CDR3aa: CSATTTGQQTQYF
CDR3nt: TGCAGTGCTACAACGACAGGGCAGCAGACCCAGTACTTC

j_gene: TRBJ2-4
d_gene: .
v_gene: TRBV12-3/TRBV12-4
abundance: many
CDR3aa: CASRGTIEGIQYF
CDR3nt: TGTGCCAGCAGGGGGACAATCGAGGGCATTCAGTACTTC

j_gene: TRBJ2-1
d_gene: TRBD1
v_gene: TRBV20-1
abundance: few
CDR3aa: CSARDWTGSHNEQFF
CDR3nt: TGCAGTGCTAGAGATTGGACAGGGTCCCACAATGAGCAGTTCTTC

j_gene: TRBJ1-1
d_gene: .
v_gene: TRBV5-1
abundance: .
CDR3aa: CASSFEGVGLSPEAFF
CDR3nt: TGCGCCAGCAGCTTTGAAGGGGTGGGGCTGAGTCCTGAAGCTTTCTTT

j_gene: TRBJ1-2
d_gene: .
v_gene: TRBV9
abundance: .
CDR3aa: CASSAEGQGLYGYTF
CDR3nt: TGTGCCAGCAGCGCCGAGGGCCAGGGGCTCTATGGCTACACCTTC

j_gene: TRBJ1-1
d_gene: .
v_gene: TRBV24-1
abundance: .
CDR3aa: CATSDQSYTEAFF
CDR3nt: TGTGCCACCAGTGATCAGTCCTACACTGAAGCTTTCTTT

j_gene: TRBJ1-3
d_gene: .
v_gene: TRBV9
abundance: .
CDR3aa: CASGPGNTIYF
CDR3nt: TGTGCCAGTGGTCCGGGAAACACCATATATTTT

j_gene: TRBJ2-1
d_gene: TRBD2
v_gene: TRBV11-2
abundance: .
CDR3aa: CASSPSGGLAGAGYNEQFF
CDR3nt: TGTGCCAGCAGCCCCTCGGGAGGGCTAGCGGGAGCGGGTTACAATGAGCAGTTCTTC

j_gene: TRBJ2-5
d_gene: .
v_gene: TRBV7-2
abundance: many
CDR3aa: CASSLDTRGTQYF
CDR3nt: TGTGCCAGCAGCTTAGATACACGGGGGACCCAGTACTTC

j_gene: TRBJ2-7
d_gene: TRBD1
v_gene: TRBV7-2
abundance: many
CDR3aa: CASSPGQRFYEQYF
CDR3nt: TGTGCCAGCAGCCCGGGACAGAGATTTTACGAGCAGTACTTC

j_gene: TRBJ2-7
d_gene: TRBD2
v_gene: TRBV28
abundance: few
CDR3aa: CASSTSGRVYEQYF
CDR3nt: TGTGCCAGCAGTACTAGCGGGAGGGTATACGAGCAGTACTTC